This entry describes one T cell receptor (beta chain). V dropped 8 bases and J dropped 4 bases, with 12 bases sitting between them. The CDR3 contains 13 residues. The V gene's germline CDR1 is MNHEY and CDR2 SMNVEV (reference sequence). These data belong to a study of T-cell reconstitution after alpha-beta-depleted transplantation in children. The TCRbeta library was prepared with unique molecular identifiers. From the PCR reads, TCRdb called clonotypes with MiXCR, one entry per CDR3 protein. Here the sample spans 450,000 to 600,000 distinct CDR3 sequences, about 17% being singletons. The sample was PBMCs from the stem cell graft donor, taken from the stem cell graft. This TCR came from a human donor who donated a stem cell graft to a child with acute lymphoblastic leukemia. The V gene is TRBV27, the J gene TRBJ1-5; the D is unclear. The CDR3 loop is CASGYRQNQPQHF. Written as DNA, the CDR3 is TGTGCCAGCGGATACCGGCAGAATCAGCCCCAGCATTTT.